The T cell receptor (beta chain) under discussion was sequenced for a study of long-term antiretroviral therapy in people with HIV (dated by TCRdb to the early 2020s). Context from the whole study: Collection of the earliest samples took place about a decade ahead of the 2015 WHO recommendation for immediate ART, at a time when ART was typically delayed until CD4 counts fell. No cross-contamination during QIAcube processing was seen in test extractions of a monoclonal T-cell line run alongside about 33 polyclonal samples. A retrospective serial study tested whether ART initiation and durable HIV suppression were associated with changes in peripheral blood TRB repertoire composition and diversity. Of the 30 or so participants with HIV, fewer than twelve were female. A total of under 250 cryopreserved PBMC samples were contributed to the cohort by 30 adults with confirmed HIV infection, with samples collected serially over a mean of roughly six years (range 1-12).

The immunoSEQ hsTCRB v3.0 assay was used at survey level resolution for TRB variable region sequencing. TRB sequencing targeted a depth of roughly 35,000-55,000 T-cell genomes per sample. An Illumina MiSeq with a v3 150-cycle kit was used to sequence the pooled TRB libraries. From the authors' description of their analysis: Repertoire analysis ran in R within a reproducible Nextflow workflow covering QC, data transformation and analysis. LymphoSeq2, an R package for AIRR-Seq data exploration, was used to implement custom analyses. Four samples yielding fewer than 5000 total TRB sequences were excluded, leaving more than 150 analyzed HIV repertoires. Among the approximately 190 HIV repertoires that were kept, 59 were collected before ART initiation and around 130 were collected after ART initiation. Repertoires were downsampled to 5000 TRB nucleotide sequences, and summary statistics were averaged over 100 downsampling iterations. Only TRB sequences with CDR3 regions of at least seven amino acids were retained for analysis. Diversity was measured with a Shannon entropy-derived clonality score and the Gini coefficient. In the repertoire networks, any two of the top 5000 CDR3 amino acid sequences were linked whenever the two sequences differed by an edit distance of one. GLIPH2 predicted antigen specificity groups and MHC restriction for TRB CDR3 amino acid sequences. Known CMV, EBV, HIV or tissue antigen associations were flagged by matching CDR3 amino acid sequences against VDJdb and McPAS-TCR. Pre-ART, post-ART and control groups were compared with Wilcoxon signed-rank tests and Holm-Bonferroni correction. TCRdb carries this immuneACCESS record with in-frame sequences only. Its versions omit some clonotypes, under half of them owing to an unresolved V gene in the studies checked, with the rest unexplained. V and J calls and clone size are given by that table; D and trimming were obtained from the DNA. The sample yields fewer than 35,000 clones; 70% to 90% were counted once. Approximately 4.7% of the sample is taken by the ten largest.

The investigation overall reported the following: CDR3 length ranges in HIV repertoires were narrower than in controls, and network structure suggested an antigen-experienced repertoire with only a slight naive shift after ART. A significant increase in TRB diversity was found to be associated with ART initiation, although TRB diversity was observed to remain significantly below that of transplant donor controls even after long-term ART. No data were available on ART adherence, viral resistance or therapy changes, limiting inferences about post-ART repertoire changes. Unsorted PBMC were profiled instead of sorted CD4+ and CD8+ T cells because pre-ART samples had limited cell numbers. The repertoire was dominated across all time points by expanded TRB clones identified before ART initiation, although this dominance was seen to fluctuate and to decrease in many PLHIV after ART. The samples span the years 2004 to 2017, and the ART regimens used may be less effective than current regimens. Owing to limited PBMC availability, only the TCR beta chain was sequenced, without alpha chain pairing.

Regarding this clone: Its recognized antigen is unknown. Within one base of it there is no much larger clone, and no base qualities were kept.

The V end loses 5 bases and the J end loses 3 bases, and a stretch of 8 bases separates them. Taken from the germline V gene, the CDR1 and CDR2 loops are SNHLY and FYNNEI. Its CDR3 holds 13 amino acids, cysteine through phenylalanine. The read is trimmed to its CDR3 DNA, 39 bases read in frame from base 1. Inclusion was restricted to participants for whom at least one PBMC sample before ART initiation and at least two post-ART samples were available. Treatment was received in the United States of America by all participants with HIV. Cryopreserved samples of about 0.95-11 million PBMC were thawed and washed before DNA extraction. At the time of the earliest PBMC sample, participants with HIV were aged between about 20 and 55 years. Each participant contributed PBMC samples from 1-4 timepoints before ART initiation and 2-8 timepoints after ART initiation, with a median of 7 samples. Serial HIV viral load, CD4+ T-cell count, ART history and demographic data were obtained for every participant. Genomic DNA was extracted from unsorted PBMC with a Qiagen kit on a QIAcube, processed in batches of 12 samples.

The sequencing here drew on unsorted PBMCs, taken 3.3 years after starting antiretroviral therapy. The receptor was derived from a man between 18 and 35 years old with HIV. This receptor chain uses TRBV2 and TRBJ1-5; a confident D gene designation cannot be given. The DNA sequence is as follows: TGTGCCAGCAGTCCTCTTCTCAATCAGCCCCAGCATTTT. This yields the protein CASSPLLNQPQHF.